Below are 28 T cell receptor beta chains sequenced from a single sample in a study of T-cell memory formation after mild COVID-19 (dated by TCRdb to about 2021). Library creation used 5' RACE. For sequencing, an Illumina NovaSeq 6000 was employed. TCRdb cleaned the public reads at Q25 with fastp, built clones with MiXCR and kept in-frame beta chains. CDR3 protein duplicates are merged, each entry listing the most common genes and DNA. This sample holds roughly 400,000 distinct CDR3 sequences; about a sixth were observed only once. Of the sample, about 22% is held by the ten largest clones. The sample comprised PBMCs or a T cell subset sorted from them (not recorded which). The receptor source for this set is a man aged 18 to 30 who had mild COVID-19 (a few samples of this study predate the infection). The sample titles of this study are shuffled in the database, so cell type and time point are left out; the donor was told from shared clones.

This clonotype was seen only a few times. The chain uses TRBV6-1 and TRBJ1-5; no firm D call. CDR1 MNHNS and CDR2 SASEGT come from the germline V gene. V was shortened by 4 bases and J by 7 bases, with 14 bases between the two germline ends. The CDR3 sequence is 14 residues long. CDR3 sequence reads: CASSVRPINQPQHF. Here the CDR3 DNA reads TGTGCCAGCAGTGTAAGGCCTATTAACCAGCCCCAGCATTTT.

V is TRBV20-1 and J is TRBJ1-2; TRBD1 matches 8 bases. Looked up from germline, CDR1 is DFQATT and CDR2 is SNEGSKA (reference sequence). The CDR3 sequence is 11 residues long. The trim removed 7 bases at V and 2 bases at J, leaving 0 bases unmatched. The CDR3 sequence: CSGQGNYGYTF. CDR3 nucleotide sequence: TGCAGTGGACAGGGGAACTATGGCTACACCTTC.

This clonotype showed up just a few times. The rearrangement links TRBV15 to TRBJ1-5; D is unclear. The V gene's germline CDR1 is LNHNV and CDR2 YYDKDF (reference sequence). CDR3 length equals 14 residues. V lost 0 bases and J lost 9, with 12 bases in between. CDR3 in DNA: TGTGCCACCAGCAGAGACCTCCTCTCTGGGCCCCAGCATTTT. Encoded protein: CATSRDLLSGPQHF.

In its sample, this clonotype was seen a few times. The V gene is TRBV5-1, the J gene TRBJ1-1, with D unresolved. In germline, CDR1 is SGHRS, CDR2 YFSETQ. This CDR3 has 15 amino acids. V lost 4 bases, J lost 1 base, and 14 bases lay in between. The CDR3 nucleotides are TGCGCCAGCAGCCCAAGAACGGCAGGGAACACTGAAGCTTTCTTT. This sequence encodes CASSPRTAGNTEAFF.

This clonotype occurred a few times. The chain carries TRBV7-2 and TRBJ1-5; possible D gene TRBD1, 5 bases. The germline V and J ends were trimmed by 3 bases and 6 bases, with 12 bases remaining between them. The CDR3 spans 14 residues. Germline CDR1 reads SGHTA; CDR2 reads FQGNSA. The CDR3 here is CASSFRVSGQPQHF. CDR3 coding DNA: TGTGCCAGCAGCTTCAGGGTTTCGGGTCAGCCCCAGCATTTT.

The chain uses TRBV7-2 and TRBJ2-1; the D call may be TRBD1 or TRBD2 (6 bases each). Germline-derived CDR1 and CDR2 are SGHTA and FQGNSA. This CDR3 is built from 14 residues. Trimming stripped 7 bases from V and 6 bases from J, with 16 bases between. The CDR3 nucleotides are TGTGCCAGCACCCACTCGGGGGCGATCAATGAGCAGTTCTTC. Protein: CASTHSGAINEQFF.

The rearrangement joins TRBV7-8 to TRBJ2-7; 8 positions match TRBD1. The V and J ends lost 8 bases and 6 bases, in that order; junction bases with no gene match: 12. CDR3 length: 14 residues. Germline V gives CDR1 SGHVS, CDR2 FQNEAQ. CDR3 nucleotide sequence: TGTGCCAGCGATATCGCCGGGACAGGATCCGAGCAGTACTTC. Its protein is CASDIAGTGSEQYF.

This clonotype was recorded a few times. The chain uses TRBV7-9 and TRBJ1-1; D is uncertain. V was trimmed by 5 bases and J by 5 bases, leaving 9 bases between them. The CDR3 runs 12 residues. Germline CDR1 SEHNR, CDR2 FQNEAQ (reference sequence). In DNA, the CDR3 is TGTGCCAGCAGCAGAGGTCTTACTGAAGCTTTCTTT. This translates into CASSRGLTEAFF. Variable domain in full (rest from reference TRBV7-9 and TRBJ1-1): DTGVSQNPRHKITKRGQNVTFRCDPISEHNRLYWYRQTLGQGPEFLTYFQNEAQLEKSRLLSDRFSAERPKGSFSTLEIQRTEQGDSAMYLCASSRGLTEAFFGQGTRLTVV.

This clonotype was counted between two and nine times. The rearrangement uses TRBV5-1 and TRBJ2-2; D tentatively fits TRBD1 or TRBD2 (5 bases each). The germline V gene encodes CDR1 SGHRS and CDR2 YFSETQ. Trimming removed 4 bases from V and 3 bases from J, with 10 bases in between. The CDR3 length is 14 residues. CDR3 amino acids: CASSPGRDTGELFF. The CDR3 bases are TGCGCCAGCAGCCCGGGACGTGACACCGGGGAGCTGTTTTTT.

The chain links TRBV6-5 to TRBJ1-5; D might be TRBD1 (6 bases). The germline gives CDR1 MNHEY, CDR2 SVGAGI. The CDR3 totals 15 residues. V was trimmed by 2 bases and J by 1 base, leaving 9 bases between them. DNA of the CDR3: TGTGCCAGCAGTTACGCCAGGGGAAGCAATCAGCCCCAGCATTTT. This translates into CASSYARGSNQPQHF.

This chain joins TRBV5-1 and TRBJ2-3, with 7 bases that match TRBD2. Looked up from germline, CDR1 is SGHRS and CDR2 is YFSETQ. Trimming cost V 4 bases and J 5 bases; bases outside gene matches: 4. This CDR3 is built from 13 residues. The CDR3 is CASSRSGGDTQYF. The CDR3 DNA is TGCGCCAGCAGCCGCTCGGGGGGAGATACGCAGTATTTT.

This clonotype occurred many times. The chain combines TRBV20-1 with TRBJ2-5, with TRBD2 matching over 7 bases. The CDR3 runs 11 residues. Germline V gene data show CDR1 as DFQATT and CDR2 as SNEGSKA (reference sequence). V dropped 5 bases and J dropped 10; count of bases not matched to a gene: 7. The CDR3 region has the DNA TGCAGTGCTGCCGGGACTACAGACCAGTACTTC. Translating it yields CSAAGTTDQYF.

The rearrangement uses TRBV6-2 or TRBV6-3 and TRBJ2-7, with D perhaps given as TRBD1 or TRBD2 (5 bases each). The CDR3 extends over 15 amino acids. The V gene's germline CDR1 is MNHEY and CDR2 SVGEGT. Trimming pared 8 bases from V and 2 bases from J, leaving 19 bases between. This CDR3 is CASGAPGQGAYEQYV. CDR3 coding DNA: TGTGCCAGCGGCGCACCGGGGCAGGGAGCCTACGAGCAGTACGTC.

The chain couples TRBV6-2 or TRBV6-3 to TRBJ2-1, with D possibly TRBD2 on 6 matching bases. Germline CDR1 reads MNHEY; CDR2 reads SVGEGT. With 2 bases removed from V and 2 bases from J, the gap between germline ends came to 16 bases. The CDR3 runs to 17 residues. The DNA of the CDR3 is TGTGCCAGCAGTTACGTACGTCCGGGGGACCCCTACAATGAGCAGTTCTTC. This sequence encodes CASSYVRPGDPYNEQFF.

The chain links TRBV20-1 to TRBJ2-7; 12 nucleotides match TRBD2. The CDR3 spans 14 residues. The V gene's germline CDR1 is DFQATT and CDR2 SNEGSKA (reference sequence). The V segment lost 8 bases and the J segment 0 bases; nucleotides outside the gene matches: 5. As DNA, the CDR3 is TGCAGTCCGTCTAGCGGGGGGGCCTCCTACGAGCAGTACGTC. Protein sequence: CSPSSGGASYEQYV.

J is TRBJ2-2 and V is TRBV4-1; 9 nucleotides align to TRBD2. Losses at the gene ends were 1 base for V and 2 bases for J; bases not matched to a gene: 11. This CDR3 spans 19 amino acids. In germline, CDR1 is MGHRA, CDR2 YSYEKL. The CDR3 DNA reads TGCGCCAGCAGCCAAGCTTTCGAGCGGGGGGCCGCTAACACCGGGGAGCTGTTTTTT. Amino acids: CASSQAFERGAANTGELFF.

This clonotype has only a few counts. The V gene is TRBV27, the J gene TRBJ2-2, with 8 bases fitting TRBD1. The germline V gene encodes CDR1 MNHEY and CDR2 SMNVEV (reference sequence). The CDR3 has 16 residues. V dropped 5 bases and J dropped 4; count of bases not matched to a gene: 9. This chain's CDR3 is CASSPRQGTGTGELFF. Written as DNA, the CDR3 is TGTGCCAGCAGTCCAAGACAGGGGACGGGCACCGGGGAGCTGTTTTTT.

In this sample, this clonotype turned up many times. The chain links TRBV28 to TRBJ2-1, with no clear D. V was trimmed by 2 bases and J by 5 bases, leaving 10 bases between them. Germline CDR1 MDHEN, CDR2 SYDVKM. The CDR3 is made up of 14 amino acids. The CDR3 bases are TGTGCCAGCAGTTTAGTAGGTTCCCACAATGAGCAGTTCTTC. Protein: CASSLVGSHNEQFF.

In its sample, this clonotype was seen a few times. This sequence joins TRBV19 and TRBJ1-1; D ambiguous. The length of the CDR3 is 13 residues. Trimming removed 4 bases at V and 3 bases at J, with 9 bases between. Germline lookup yields CDR1 LNHDA and CDR2 SQIVND (reference sequence). This CDR3 is CASSTYSYTEAFF. CDR3 DNA sequence: TGTGCCAGTAGTACCTACTCCTACACTGAAGCTTTCTTT.

This clonotype was seen more than once but under ten times. This rearrangement joins TRBV7-9 to TRBJ1-5; unclear D gene. The CDR3 runs to 14 residues. Trimming took 5 bases from V and 1 from J, leaving 9 bases between them. Germline values: CDR1 SEHNR, CDR2 FQNEAQ (reference sequence). The DNA for the CDR3 is TGTGCCAGCAGCCCCGGAAGGAGCAATCAGCCCCAGCATTTT. Protein: CASSPGRSNQPQHF.

J is TRBJ2-7 and V is TRBV7-6, with D perhaps given as TRBD1 or TRBD2 (5 bases each). Trimming took off 5 bases at V and 3 bases at J, with 11 bases between the two ends. Looked up from germline, CDR1 is SGHVS and CDR2 is FNYEAQ. This CDR3 is 13 amino acids long. Here the CDR3 reads CASSEGTYYEQYF. The CDR3 DNA follows: TGTGCCAGCAGCGAGGGGACGTACTACGAGCAGTACTTC.

This clonotype was observed a handful of times. V and J are TRBV7-2 and TRBJ2-1; D not resolved. With 6 bases removed from V and 1 base from J, the gap between germline ends came to 4 bases. The CDR3 is 12 residues long. Germline V gives CDR1 SGHTA, CDR2 FQGNSA. The CDR3 sequence is CASSWSYNEQFF. In DNA form, the CDR3 reads TGTGCCAGCAGTTGGTCCTACAATGAGCAGTTCTTC.

This clonotype appeared a single time. This CDR3 reads CASLGRGPYEQYF. DNA for the CDR3: TGTGCCAGCCTGGGCAGGGGGCCCTACGAGCAGTACTTC. The chain combines TRBV6-2 or TRBV6-3 with TRBJ2-7; 8 positions agree with TRBD1. This CDR3 is built from 13 residues. Germline V CDR1 and CDR2: MNHEY, SVGEGT. Germline trimming cut 8 bases from V and 2 bases from J; bases unmatched to any gene: 5.

V is TRBV4-2 and J is TRBJ2-7, with TRBD1 matching 7 bases. The CDR3 is made up of 15 amino acids. The germline V gene encodes CDR1 LGHNA and CDR2 YNFKEQ. J gave up 6 bases and V 3 bases, and 11 bases lay outside the gene matches. CDR3 coding DNA: TGTGCCAGCAGCCAGGAAGGGCTGACAGGGATCGAGCAGTACTTC. It is translated as CASSQEGLTGIEQYF.

This clonotype showed up just a few times. This sequence joins TRBV18 and TRBJ1-1; unclear D gene. Germline V gene data show CDR1 as KGHSH and CDR2 as LQKENI. This CDR3 is 14 amino acids long. V was cut by 1 base and J by 6 bases, with 12 bases left in between. The CDR3 nucleotides read TGTGCCAGCTCACCACAGCATCCGGCCCCTGAAGCTTTCTTT. Protein product: CASSPQHPAPEAFF.

This clonotype was detected ten times or more. The rearrangement joins TRBV6-2 or TRBV6-3 to TRBJ2-1; D not resolved. The CDR3 has 13 amino acids. V lost 2 bases, J lost 8 bases, and 10 bases lay in between. CDR1 and CDR2 from the germline V gene are MNHEY and SVGEGT. In DNA, the CDR3 is TGTGCCAGCAGTTACGCGCAAAGGTATGAGCAGTTCTTC. Protein: CASSYAQRYEQFF.

Written as DNA, the CDR3 is TGCAGTGCTAGAAGGAGGGAGAGGGGGGATCAGCCCCAGCATTTT. Residues: CSARRRERGDQPQHF. This sequence joins TRBV20-1 and TRBJ1-5; tentative D call: TRBD1 (6 bases). The CDR3 runs 15 residues. Germline CDR1 DFQATT, CDR2 SNEGSKA (reference sequence). V was clipped by 2 bases and J by 5 bases, with 16 bases between them.

This clonotype was found a few times. The chain combines TRBV4-1 with TRBJ2-7; 7 bases agree with TRBD2. Germline values: CDR1 MGHRA, CDR2 YSYEKL. J was trimmed by 0 bases and V by 1 base; bases with no gene match: 6. The CDR3 consists of 16 residues. CDR3 sequence reads: CASSQVLRESSYEQYF. CDR3 DNA sequence: TGCGCCAGCAGCCAAGTCTTGCGGGAGAGCTCCTACGAGCAGTACTTC.